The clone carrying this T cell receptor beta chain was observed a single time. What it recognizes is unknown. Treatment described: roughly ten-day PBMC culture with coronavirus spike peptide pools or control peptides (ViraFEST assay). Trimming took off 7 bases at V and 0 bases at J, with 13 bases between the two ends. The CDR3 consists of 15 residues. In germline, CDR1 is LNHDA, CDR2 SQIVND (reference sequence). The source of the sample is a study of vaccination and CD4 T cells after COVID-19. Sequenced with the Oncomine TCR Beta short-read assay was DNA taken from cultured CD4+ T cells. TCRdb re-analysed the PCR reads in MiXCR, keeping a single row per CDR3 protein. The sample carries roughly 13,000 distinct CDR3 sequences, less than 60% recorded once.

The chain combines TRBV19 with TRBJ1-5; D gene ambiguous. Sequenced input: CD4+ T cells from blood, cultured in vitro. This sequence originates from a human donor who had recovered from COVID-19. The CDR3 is CASTMTPYSNQPQHF. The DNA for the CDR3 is TGTGCCAGTACCATGACACCCTATAGCAATCAGCCCCAGCATTTT.